This T cell receptor (beta chain) was sequenced in a study of radiation and T cells in renal cell carcinoma (dated by TCRdb to about 2020). Background on the whole study: In total, 50 to 60 samples, comprising roughly 25 tumors and approximately 27 peripheral blood samples, were subjected to TCR beta sequencing. The final blood draw took place at 4 weeks after radiation, the same time as nephrectomy. Across all 50 or so samples, under 5,000,000 unique CDR3 nucleotide sequences, encoding 2,658,974 unique CDR3 amino acid sequences, were identified.

CDR1 is given as SQVTM and CDR2 as ANQGSEA, both from the germline V gene. The V and J ends are trimmed by 1 base and 4 bases, leaving 1 base between them. Its CDR3 holds 10 amino acids, cysteine through phenylalanine. Kept here is only the CDR3 DNA, which spans 30 bases and is read in frame from base 1. Interpreted using the paper, the time point label stands for: blood 4 weeks post-SBRT, at nephrectomy. The treatment or condition label for this specimen denotes: 15 Gy SBRT to primary tumor, nephrectomy 4 weeks later. Samples were obtained from a clinical trial, in which 15 Gy stereotactic body radiation therapy was delivered to primary renal cell carcinomas and nephrectomy was performed 4 weeks later. To track tumor-enriched clonotypes, serial peripheral blood was sampled from radiation-treated patients at baseline and at 2 weeks and 4 weeks after SBRT. Every patient's renal cell carcinoma showed clear cell pathology. Genomic DNA for TCR sequencing was prepared using the QIAamp DNA Blood Mini Kit (Qiagen). The analyses included only samples that passed all quality control checks.

Note on this clone: What this receptor recognizes is not known. There are no base qualities to consult, and no much larger clone falls within one base.

Findings and caveats that apply to the study as a whole: Because the trial had a single-armed design, the trial could not examine how radiation dose or scheduling affected the TCR repertoire. No pretreatment tumor biopsies were available, so the baseline intratumoral presence of clonotypes could not be determined. Blood repertoire dynamics were not followed beyond 4 weeks after treatment. In blood, the top tumor clonotypes increased from baseline to 2 weeks after radiation and then shrank by 4 weeks, which suggests a temporary expansion of tumor-resident clones.

TCR beta libraries were generated from genomic DNA with the immunoSEQ kit, following the manufacturer's recommendations. To prepare libraries, a first multiplex PCR with proprietary primers was run, followed by a second PCR that added unique barcodes, and a bead cleanup was done after each round. Each sample batch included a kit-provided positive control reaction and a negative control reaction. The final libraries were assessed on an Agilent 4200 TapeStation D1000 ScreenTape, pooled by volume, and quantified by qPCR. An Illumina NextSeq500 fitted with a MidOutput 150-cycle cartridge performed the sequencing, running 156 Read1 cycles and 15 Index1 cycles with the kit's custom primers. The pooled library was loaded at around 1 pM with a 20% PhiX control spike-in. As for the original processing: The vendor-processed data were analyzed in R, and a clonotype was defined as all T cells that share the same CDR3 nucleotide sequence. For clone abundance analyses, frequencies were normalized to the 10,000 most abundant clones per sample. Public T cell clones, averaging fewer than five per sample, were removed before analysis. Tumor-enriched and baseline blood-enriched clonotypes were defined by at least a 32-fold difference in abundance between compartments. A beta-binomial differential abundance model was applied to find clonotypes that expanded or contracted between blood time points. Similarity between tumor and blood repertoires was quantified using the Baroni-Urbani and Buser coefficient, and groups were compared with two-tailed Wilcoxon tests in R. TCRdb re-hosts the immuneACCESS table, in-frame sequences only. Its copies lack some clones; in the studies checked, an unresolved V gene accounts for under half of them, and the cause for the rest is not known. Clone size and V and J calls were adopted from that table, with D and trimming inferred from the DNA. This sample has about 100,000 clones in its table, and about 79% of those were observed once. Of the sample, around 7.9% is held by the ten largest clones.

This clonotype was sampled from a man in his 60s with renal cell carcinoma. This specimen consisted of blood, obtained from a patient whose treatment included radiotherapy and nephrectomy. This receptor chain uses TRBV29-1 and TRBJ2-5; the D gene is unclear. The CDR3 protein: CSVEGETQYF. In nucleotides, the sequence is TGCAGCGTTGAAGGAGAGACCCAGTACTTC.